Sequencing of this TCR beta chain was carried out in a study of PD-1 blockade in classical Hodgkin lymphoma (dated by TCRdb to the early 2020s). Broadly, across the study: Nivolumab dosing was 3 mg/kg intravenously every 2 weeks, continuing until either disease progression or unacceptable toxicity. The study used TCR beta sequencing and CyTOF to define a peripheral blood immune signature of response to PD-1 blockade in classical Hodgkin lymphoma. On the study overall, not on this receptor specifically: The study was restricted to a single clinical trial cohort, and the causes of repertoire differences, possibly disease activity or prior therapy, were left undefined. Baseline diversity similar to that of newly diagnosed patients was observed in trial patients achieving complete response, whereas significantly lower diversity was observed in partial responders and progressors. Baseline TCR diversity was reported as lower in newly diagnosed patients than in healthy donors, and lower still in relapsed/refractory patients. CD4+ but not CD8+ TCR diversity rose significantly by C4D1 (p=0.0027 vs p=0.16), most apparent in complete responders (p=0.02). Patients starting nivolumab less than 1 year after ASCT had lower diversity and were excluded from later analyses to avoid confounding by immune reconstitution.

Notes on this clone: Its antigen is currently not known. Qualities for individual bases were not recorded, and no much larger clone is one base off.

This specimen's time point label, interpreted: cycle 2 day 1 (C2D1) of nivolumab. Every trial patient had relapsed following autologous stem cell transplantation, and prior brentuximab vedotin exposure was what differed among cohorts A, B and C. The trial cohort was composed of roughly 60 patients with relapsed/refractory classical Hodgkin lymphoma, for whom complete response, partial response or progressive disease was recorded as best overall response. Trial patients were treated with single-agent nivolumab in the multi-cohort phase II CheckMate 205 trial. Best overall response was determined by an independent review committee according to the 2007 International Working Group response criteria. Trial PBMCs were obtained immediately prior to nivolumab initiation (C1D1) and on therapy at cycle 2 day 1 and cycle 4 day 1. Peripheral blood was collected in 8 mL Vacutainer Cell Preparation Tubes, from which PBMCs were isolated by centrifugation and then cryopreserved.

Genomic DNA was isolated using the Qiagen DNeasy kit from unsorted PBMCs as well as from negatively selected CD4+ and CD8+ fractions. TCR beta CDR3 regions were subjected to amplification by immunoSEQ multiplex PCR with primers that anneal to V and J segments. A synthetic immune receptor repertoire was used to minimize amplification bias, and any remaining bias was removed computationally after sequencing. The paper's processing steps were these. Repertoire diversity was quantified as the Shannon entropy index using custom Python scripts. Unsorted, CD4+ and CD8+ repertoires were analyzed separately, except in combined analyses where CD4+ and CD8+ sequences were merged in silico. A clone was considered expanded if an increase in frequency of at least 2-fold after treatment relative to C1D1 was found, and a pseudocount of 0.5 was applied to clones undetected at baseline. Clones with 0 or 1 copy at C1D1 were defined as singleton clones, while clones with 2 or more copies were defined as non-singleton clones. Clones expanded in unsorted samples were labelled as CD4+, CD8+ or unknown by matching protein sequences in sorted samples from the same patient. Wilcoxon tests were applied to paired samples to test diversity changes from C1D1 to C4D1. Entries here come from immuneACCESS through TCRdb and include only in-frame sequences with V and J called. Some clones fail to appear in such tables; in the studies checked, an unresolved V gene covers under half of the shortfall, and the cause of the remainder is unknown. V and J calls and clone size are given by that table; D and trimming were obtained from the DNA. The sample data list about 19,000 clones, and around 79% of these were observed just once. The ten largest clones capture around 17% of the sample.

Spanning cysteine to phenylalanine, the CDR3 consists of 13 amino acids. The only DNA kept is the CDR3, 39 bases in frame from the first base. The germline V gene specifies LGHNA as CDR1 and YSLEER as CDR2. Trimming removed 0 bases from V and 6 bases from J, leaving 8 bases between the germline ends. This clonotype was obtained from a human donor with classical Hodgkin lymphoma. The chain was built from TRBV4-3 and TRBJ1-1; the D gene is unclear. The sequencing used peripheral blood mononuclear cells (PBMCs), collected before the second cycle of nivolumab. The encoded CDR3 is CASSQDTSSEAFF. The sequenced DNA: TGCGCCAGCAGCCAAGATACGAGTTCTGAAGCTTTCTTT.